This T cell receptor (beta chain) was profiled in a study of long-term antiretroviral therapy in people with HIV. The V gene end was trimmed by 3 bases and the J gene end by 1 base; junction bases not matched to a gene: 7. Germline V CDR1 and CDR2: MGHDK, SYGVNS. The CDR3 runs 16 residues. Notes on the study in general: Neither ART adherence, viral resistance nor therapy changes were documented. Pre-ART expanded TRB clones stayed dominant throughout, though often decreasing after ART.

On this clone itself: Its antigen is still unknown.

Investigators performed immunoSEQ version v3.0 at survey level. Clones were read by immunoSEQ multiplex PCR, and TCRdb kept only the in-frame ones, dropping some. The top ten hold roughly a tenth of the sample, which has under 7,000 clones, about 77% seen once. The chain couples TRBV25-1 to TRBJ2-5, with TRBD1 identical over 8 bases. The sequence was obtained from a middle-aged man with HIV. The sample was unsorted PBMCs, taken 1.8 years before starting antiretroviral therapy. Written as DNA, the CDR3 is TGTGCCAGCAGTGAGTTATTGGGACAGGTCCAAGAGACCCAGTACTTC. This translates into CASSELLGQVQETQYF.